What follows describes a single T cell receptor beta chain. Antigen specificity is unknown. TCRdb itself ran the 5' RACE reads through MiXCR, one entry per CDR3 protein. The data contain a few hundred thousand distinct CDR3 sequences, 20% to 25% of them singletons. Germline lookup yields CDR1 SGHTS and CDR2 YDEGEE. Trimming cost V 0 bases and J 14 bases; bases outside gene matches: 11. The CDR3 runs to 16 residues. This record comes from a study of CD8 T cells in ankylosing spondylitis. Regarding the study as a whole: A TCR beta motif of 8 or 9 highly homologous variants appeared characteristic of ankylosing spondylitis blood.

The source of this sequence is a male donor with ankylosing spondylitis. The chain has TRBV5-8 and TRBJ2-1; TRBD2 agrees at 13 bases. The sequenced material came from blood, either unsorted or a sorted T cell fraction (not recorded which). The CDR3 protein is CASSLATSGRANVEFF. The CDR3 coding sequence is TGTGCCAGCAGCTTGGCCACTAGCGGGAGGGCCAACGTCGAGTTCTTC. The full variable domain, rest sourced from reference TRBV5-8 and TRBJ2-1, is EAGVTQSPTHLIKTRGQQATLRCSPISGHTSVYWYQQALGLGLQFLLWYDEGEERNRGNFPPRFSGRQFPNYSSELNVNALELEDSALYLCASSLATSGRANVEFFGPGTRLTVL.